These T cell receptor beta chains were read from a single sample in a study of T cell responses to AZD1222 COVID-19 vaccine. Sequencing used immunoSEQ multiplex PCR; TCRdb keeps in-frame clones, though not all of them. The data contain 150,000 to 200,000 clones, 85% to 95% of them singletons. Material: peripheral blood, obtained on day 0 of AZD1222 vaccination. These receptors were obtained from an adult in good health. Both conserved end residues are part of each CDR3. Only part of the rows carry a size: once, few, many, or a class if the clone is expanded.

v_gene,abundance,j_gene,CDR3aa
TRBV9,NA,TRBJ2-3,CASSVERLVGDTQYF
TRBV7-7,NA,TRBJ2-3,CASSLGRLAGGTDTQYF
TRBV18,NA,TRBJ1-1,CASSPLASEVNTEAFF
TRBV5-1,NA,TRBJ1-4,CASSPDRGALEKLFF
TRBV18,NA,TRBJ1-3,CASSPRPWEDSSGNTIYF
TRBV24-1,NA,TRBJ1-2,CATSDSSYGYTF
TRBV5-6,NA,TRBJ2-3,CASSSSTDTQYF
TRBV5-4,NA,TRBJ1-1,CASRGPLYPEAFF
TRBV6-5,NA,TRBJ1-2,CASTLTGVRYTF
TRBV7-8,NA,TRBJ1-2,CASSPRGWEGYTF
TRBV19,NA,TRBJ1-5,CASSTDREGGNQPQHF
TRBV6-5,once,TRBJ2-7,CASTSAYEQYF
TRBV3-1/TRBV3-2,NA,TRBJ1-1,CASSRRGGMNTEAFF
TRBV6-5,NA,TRBJ2-7,CASRPPGQKFSEQYF
TRBV6-6,NA,TRBJ1-1,CASSYQGKDEAFF
TRBV3-1/TRBV3-2,NA,TRBJ2-3,CASSQRSRNTQYF
TRBV15,NA,TRBJ1-4,CATSRAGRNNEKLFF
TRBV30,NA,TRBJ1-3,CAWSRGLSSGNTIYF
TRBV16,once,TRBJ1-5,CASSHRTVYSNQPQHF
TRBV19,NA,TRBJ2-7,CASSIGSYEQYF
TRBV29-1,NA,TRBJ1-1,CSVRPGEAEAFF
TRBV11-3,NA,TRBJ1-1,CASRRDPNTEAFF
TRBV7-8,NA,TRBJ1-4,CASRKTGLSNEKLFF
TRBV20-1,NA,TRBJ1-1,CSARSVEAFF
TRBV9,NA,TRBJ1-4,CASSAKPGQGATNEKLFF